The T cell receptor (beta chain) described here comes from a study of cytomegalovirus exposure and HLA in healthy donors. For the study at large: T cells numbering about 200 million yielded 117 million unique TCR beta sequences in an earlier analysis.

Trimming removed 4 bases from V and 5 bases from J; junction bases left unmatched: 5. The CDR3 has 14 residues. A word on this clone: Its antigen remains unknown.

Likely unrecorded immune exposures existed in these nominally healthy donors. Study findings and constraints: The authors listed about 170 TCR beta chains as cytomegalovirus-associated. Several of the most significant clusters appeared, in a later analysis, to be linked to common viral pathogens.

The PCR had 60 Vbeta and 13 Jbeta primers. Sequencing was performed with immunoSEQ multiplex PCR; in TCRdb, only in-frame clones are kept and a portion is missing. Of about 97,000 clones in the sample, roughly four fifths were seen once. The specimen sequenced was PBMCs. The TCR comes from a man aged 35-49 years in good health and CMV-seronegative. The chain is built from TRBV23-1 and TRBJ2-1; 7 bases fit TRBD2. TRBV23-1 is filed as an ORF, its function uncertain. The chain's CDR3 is CASSLSGDHNEQFF. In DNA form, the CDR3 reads TGCGCCAGCAGTCTCAGCGGGGATCACAATGAGCAGTTCTTC.